Below, one TCR beta chain is given with its context. In the source study's methods: Estimation of nucleated cell counts was performed using reference gene primer amplification. Sequenced by immunoSEQ multiplex PCR; TCRdb stores in-frame clones only, minus some. V, J and clone size derive from that table, while D and trimming were established from the DNA sequence. This table holds over 250,000 clones, about 87% found once. The CDR3 totals 13 residues. CDR1 and CDR2 from the germline V gene are KGHSH and LQKENI. V gave up 0 bases and J gave up 8 bases, with 7 bases separating them. The sample comes from a study of blood T cell repertoires in COVID-19. Looking at the study overall: The study drew acute and convalescent COVID-19 samples from the United States, Italy and Spain. T cells, B-cell-depleted T cells, or PBMCs supplied cDNA or gDNA.

The chain uses TRBV18 and TRBJ1-4; D unclear. The sequencing sample was made of peripheral blood. The TCR comes from a man in his 60s who had recovered from COVID-19. CDR3 residues: CASSPPVEEKLFF. CDR3 nucleotides: TGTGCCAGCTCACCACCGGTAGAGGAAAAACTGTTTTTT.